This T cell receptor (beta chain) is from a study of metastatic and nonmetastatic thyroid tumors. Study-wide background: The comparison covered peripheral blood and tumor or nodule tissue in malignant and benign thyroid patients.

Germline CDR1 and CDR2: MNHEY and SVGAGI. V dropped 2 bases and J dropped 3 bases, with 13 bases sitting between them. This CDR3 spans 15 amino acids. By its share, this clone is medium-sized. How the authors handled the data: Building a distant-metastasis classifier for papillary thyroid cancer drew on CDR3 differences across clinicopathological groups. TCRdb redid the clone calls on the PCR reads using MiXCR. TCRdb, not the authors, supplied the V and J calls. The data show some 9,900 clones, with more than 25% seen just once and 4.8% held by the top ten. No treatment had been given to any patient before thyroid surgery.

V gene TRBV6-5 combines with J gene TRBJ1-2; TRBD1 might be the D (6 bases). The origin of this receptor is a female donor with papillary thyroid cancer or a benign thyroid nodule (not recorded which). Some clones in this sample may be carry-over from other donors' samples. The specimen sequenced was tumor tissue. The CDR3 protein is CASSYGNRVDYGYTF. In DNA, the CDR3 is TGTGCCAGCAGTTACGGGAACAGGGTGGACTATGGCTACACCTTC.